This entry features one T cell receptor beta chain sequence. This sample is part of a study of blood T cell repertoires in COVID-19. The overall study: Acute-phase and convalescent COVID-19 samples originated in the United States, Italy and Spain. The cDNA or gDNA used as material had been derived from T cells, B-cell-depleted T cells, or PBMCs.

Authors' analysis steps: Cell counts per sample came from amplifying reference gene primers. Libraries were prepared by immunoSEQ multiplex PCR; TCRdb keeps only in-frame clonotypes and omits some of them. V and J calls and clone size are as listed in that table; D and trimming were resolved from the DNA. The sample yields 250,000 to 300,000 clones, over 65% seen once. From germline, CDR1 is SGDLS and CDR2 YYNGEE. This CDR3 is built from 13 residues. V lost 0 bases, J lost 9 bases, and 10 bases lay in between. This receptor was obtained from a woman aged 80 or over with acute or convalescent COVID-19. The material sequenced was peripheral blood. The chain is built from TRBV9 and TRBJ2-1; D is possibly TRBD1 (5 bases). The CDR3 DNA is TGTGCCAGCAGCGTAGAGGGGATAGGTGAGCAGTTCTTC. Translating it yields CASSVEGIGEQFF.